These T cell receptor beta chains were read from a single sample in a study of T-cell memory formation after mild COVID-19. TCRdb re-called the 5' RACE reads with MiXCR, one entry per CDR3 protein. The sample carries 300,000 to 400,000 distinct CDR3 sequences, 25% to 30% recorded once. The sequencing input was PBMCs or a T cell subset sorted from them (not recorded which). The origin of the receptors is an adult woman who had mild COVID-19 (a few samples of this study predate the infection). Cell type and time point are not known. Each CDR3 is given with its conserved first and last residue. The order of the fields is clone size, J gene, D gene, V gene, CDR3 protein, CDR3 DNA. D genes are given only for firm matches. Size is stated for part of the rows, as once, few or many counts, or as a class when the clone is expanded.

-	TRBJ1-3	-	TRBV5-5	CASSLTALLGSGNTIYF	TGTGCCAGCAGCCTGACCGCACTGTTGGGGTCTGGAAACACCATATATTTT
few	TRBJ2-7	TRBD2	TRBV7-2	CASSSGLAGGQYEQYF	TGTGCCAGCAGCTCAGGACTAGCGGGAGGTCAGTACGAGCAGTACTTC
-	TRBJ1-4	TRBD1	TRBV25-1	CASSGRTGVNEKLFF	TGTGCCAGCAGTGGACGGACAGGGGTAAATGAAAAACTGTTTTTT
-	TRBJ2-5	TRBD2	TRBV7-6	CASSLASSGILRGETQYF	TGTGCCAGCAGCTTAGCAAGTAGCGGGATCCTCCGCGGAGAGACCCAGTACTTC
few	TRBJ2-1	-	TRBV12-3/TRBV12-4	CASCVTGTGIYEQFF	TGTGCCAGCTGCGTAACCGGGACCGGGATCTATGAGCAGTTCTTC
-	TRBJ2-5	-	TRBV7-8	CASSTSETQYF	TGTGCCAGCAGCACATCCGAGACCCAGTACTTC
-	TRBJ2-3	TRBD2	TRBV7-9	CASSSSSGGAPTDTQYF	TGTGCCAGCAGCTCTTCTAGCGGGGGGGCCCCCACAGATACGCAGTATTTT
few	TRBJ1-5	TRBD1	TRBV5-5	CASSLAGGHQPQHF	TGTGCCAGCAGCTTGGCAGGGGGCCATCAGCCCCAGCATTTT
few	TRBJ2-3	TRBD2	TRBV6-6	CATGLAGGLGSTDTQYF	TGTGCCACCGGACTAGCGGGGGGGCTCGGTAGCACAGATACGCAGTATTTT
few	TRBJ2-7	TRBD1	TRBV25-1	CATRTGGREQYF	TGTGCCACCAGGACAGGGGGGCGGGAGCAGTACTTC
-	TRBJ2-1	-	TRBV6-1	CASSENGESSYNEQFF	TGTGCCAGCAGTGAAAACGGGGAAAGCTCCTACAATGAGCAGTTCTTC
-	TRBJ2-5	TRBD1	TRBV5-1	CASSLEATGGWETQYF	TGCGCCAGCAGCTTGGAAGCGACAGGGGGCTGGGAGACCCAGTACTTC
-	TRBJ2-7	-	TRBV7-9	CASSLQGTIYEQYF	TGTGCCAGCAGCCTACAGGGGACTATCTACGAGCAGTACTTC
-	TRBJ2-3	TRBD2	TRBV7-8	CASSLPLAGDMRADTQYF	TGTGCCAGCAGCTTGCCACTAGCGGGAGACATGCGGGCAGATACGCAGTATTTT
-	TRBJ1-1	-	TRBV5-1	CASSSDLPGRNTEAFF	TGCGCCAGCAGCTCCGACCTGCCGGGGAGGAACACTGAAGCTTTCTTT
-	TRBJ2-4	-	TRBV12-3/TRBV12-4	CASSLETQAKNIQYF	TGTGCCAGCAGTTTGGAGACCCAAGCCAAAAACATTCAGTACTTC
few	TRBJ2-5	-	TRBV4-1	CASSQEDPGSLQETQYF	TGCGCCAGCAGCCAAGAGGACCCAGGGTCCTTACAAGAGACCCAGTACTTC